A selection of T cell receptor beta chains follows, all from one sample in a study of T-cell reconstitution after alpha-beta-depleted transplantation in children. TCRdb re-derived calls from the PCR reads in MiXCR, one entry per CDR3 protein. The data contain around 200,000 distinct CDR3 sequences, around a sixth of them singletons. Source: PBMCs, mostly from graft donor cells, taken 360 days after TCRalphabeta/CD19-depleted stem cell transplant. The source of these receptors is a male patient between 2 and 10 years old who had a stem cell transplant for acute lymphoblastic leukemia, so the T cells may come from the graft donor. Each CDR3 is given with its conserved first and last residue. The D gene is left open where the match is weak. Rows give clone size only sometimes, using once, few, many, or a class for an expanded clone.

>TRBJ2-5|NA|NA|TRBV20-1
CSARRTALRGQETQYF
TGCAGTGCTAGGAGGACAGCTTTAAGGGGCCAAGAGACCCAGTACTTC
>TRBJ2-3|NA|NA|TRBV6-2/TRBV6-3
CASSYSTILPRRVRDTQYF
TGTGCCAGCAGTTACTCGACAATTCTTCCCCGTCGGGTCAGAGATACGCAGTATTTT
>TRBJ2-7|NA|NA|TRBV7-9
CASSFLKTSSYEQYF
TGTGCCAGCAGCTTCCTTAAAACATCCTCCTACGAGCAGTACTTC
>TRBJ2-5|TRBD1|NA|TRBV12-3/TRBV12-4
CASSKIRDRAGETQYF
TGTGCCAGCAGCAAGATCCGGGACAGGGCCGGGGAGACCCAGTACTTC
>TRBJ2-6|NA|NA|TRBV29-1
CSVSVIGGANVLTF
TGCAGCGTTTCAGTGATAGGAGGGGCCAACGTCCTGACTTTC
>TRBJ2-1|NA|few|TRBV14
CASSQEVVRGHNEQFF
TGTGCCAGCAGCCAAGAAGTTGTCAGGGGACACAATGAGCAGTTCTTC
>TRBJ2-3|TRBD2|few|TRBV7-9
CASSSSGGRDPDTQYF
TGTGCCAGCAGCTCTAGCGGGGGACGAGACCCAGATACGCAGTATTTT
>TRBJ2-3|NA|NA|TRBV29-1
CSVETASTDTQYF
TGCAGCGTTGAGACAGCGAGCACAGATACGCAGTATTTT
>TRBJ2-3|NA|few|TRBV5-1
CASSPNRQSYTDTQYF
TGCGCCAGCAGCCCGAACAGGCAAAGTTACACAGATACGCAGTATTTT
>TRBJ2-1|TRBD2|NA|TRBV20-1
CSARDLLAGGRSSYNEQFF
TGCAGTGCTAGAGATCTACTAGCGGGGGGCCGGAGCTCCTACAATGAGCAGTTCTTC
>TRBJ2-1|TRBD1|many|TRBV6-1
CASSTLRGPTYNEQFF
TGTGCCAGCAGTACACTTAGGGGGCCCACCTACAATGAGCAGTTCTTC
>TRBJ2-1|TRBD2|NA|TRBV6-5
CASSYGTSGSGGEQFF
TGTGCCAGCAGTTATGGGACTAGCGGGAGCGGGGGTGAGCAGTTCTTC
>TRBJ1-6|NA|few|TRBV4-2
CASSQELDRISPLHF
TGTGCCAGCAGCCAAGAATTGGACAGAATTTCACCCCTCCACTTT
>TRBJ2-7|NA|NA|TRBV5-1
CASSFNSGEQYF
TGCGCCAGCAGCTTTAATTCGGGCGAGCAGTACTTC
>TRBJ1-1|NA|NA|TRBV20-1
CSARESPEAFF
TGCAGTGCTAGAGAATCACCTGAAGCTTTCTTT
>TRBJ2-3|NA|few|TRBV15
CATSRDLPDTQYF
TGTGCCACCAGCAGAGATCTCCCAGATACGCAGTATTTT
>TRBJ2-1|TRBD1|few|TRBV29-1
CSADRGDEQFF
TGCAGTGCTGACAGGGGCGATGAGCAGTTCTTC
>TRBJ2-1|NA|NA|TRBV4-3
CASSQDPSVDEQFF
TGCGCCAGCAGCCAAGATCCCAGCGTCGATGAGCAGTTCTTC
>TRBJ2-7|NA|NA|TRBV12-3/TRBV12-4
CASSSFPTGWEQYF
TGTGCCAGCAGTTCGTTCCCTACGGGGTGGGAGCAGTACTTC
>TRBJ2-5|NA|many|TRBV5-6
CASSLGWDGETQYF
TGTGCCAGCAGCTTGGGTTGGGACGGAGAGACCCAGTACTTC
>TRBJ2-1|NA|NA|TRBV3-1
CASSQAWDSRGNEQFF
TGTGCCAGCAGCCAAGCGTGGGACTCGCGAGGGAATGAGCAGTTCTTC
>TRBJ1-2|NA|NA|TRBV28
CASRPPGGLRYGYTF
TGTGCCAGCAGACCGCCGGGGGGGCTCCGCTATGGCTACACCTTC
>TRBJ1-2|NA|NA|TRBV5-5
CASRPAFYGYTF
TGTGCCAGCAGGCCGGCATTCTATGGCTACACCTTC
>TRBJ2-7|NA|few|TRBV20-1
CSAPTGDLLYEQYF
TGCAGTGCGCCCACGGGGGATCTACTTTACGAGCAGTACTTC
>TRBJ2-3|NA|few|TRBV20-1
CSARHPSGTDTQYF
TGCAGTGCTAGACACCCTAGCGGCACAGATACGCAGTATTTT
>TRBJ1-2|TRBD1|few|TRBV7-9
CASSLEGQGLEYGYTF
TGTGCCAGCAGCTTAGAGGGACAGGGACTAGAATATGGCTACACCTTC
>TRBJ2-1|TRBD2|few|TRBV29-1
CSVEPAGVSYNEQFF
TGCAGCGTTGAACCAGCGGGGGTCAGCTACAATGAGCAGTTCTTC
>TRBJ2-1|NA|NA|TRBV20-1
CSARRPWGEGLIF
TGCAGTGCTAGGAGGCCCTGGGGTGAAGGGTTGATCTTC
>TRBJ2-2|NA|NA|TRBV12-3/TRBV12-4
CASSPTRELFF
TGTGCCAGCAGCCCTACCCGGGAGCTGTTTTTT
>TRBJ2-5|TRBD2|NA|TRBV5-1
CASSFSASGGQETQYF
TGCGCCAGCAGCTTCTCGGCTAGCGGGGGCCAAGAGACCCAGTACTTC
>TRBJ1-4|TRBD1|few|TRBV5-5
CASSLGLEGAHEKLFF
TGTGCCAGCAGCTTGGGGCTTGAGGGGGCGCACGAAAAACTGTTTTTT
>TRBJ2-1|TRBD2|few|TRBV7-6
CASSLMVSGGPYNEQFF
TGTGCCAGCAGCTTAATGGTTAGCGGGGGGCCCTACAATGAGCAGTTCTTC
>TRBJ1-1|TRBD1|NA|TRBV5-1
CASSPAGQGALADTEAFF
TGCGCCAGCAGCCCGGCGGGACAGGGGGCGTTGGCGGACACTGAAGCTTTCTTT
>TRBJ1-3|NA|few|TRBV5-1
CASSLEGTDGNTIYF
TGCGCCAGCAGCTTGGAGGGAACGGATGGAAACACCATATATTTT
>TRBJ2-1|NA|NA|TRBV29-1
CSAHGGIEQFF
TGCAGCGCTCACGGCGGGATTGAGCAGTTCTTC
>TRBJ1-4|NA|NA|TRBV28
CASSLGGKLFF
TGTGCCAGCAGTTTAGGCGGAAAACTGTTTTTT
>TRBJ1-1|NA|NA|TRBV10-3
CATRLENTEAFF
TGTGCCACCAGGCTGGAGAACACTGAAGCTTTCTTT
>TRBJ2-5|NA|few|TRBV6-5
CASSYSTWGETQYF
TGTGCCAGCAGTTACTCGACATGGGGGGAGACCCAGTACTTC
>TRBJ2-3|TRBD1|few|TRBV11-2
CASSLDLIGTGGADTQYF
TGTGCCAGCAGCTTAGATCTAATAGGGACAGGGGGCGCAGATACGCAGTATTTT
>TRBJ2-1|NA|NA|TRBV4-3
CASSQDWIPPRFF
TGCGCCAGCAGCCAAGACTGGATCCCACCCCGGTTCTTC
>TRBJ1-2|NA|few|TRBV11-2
CASSPLGTRDYGYTF
TGTGCCAGCAGCCCATTAGGGACAAGAGACTATGGCTACACCTTC
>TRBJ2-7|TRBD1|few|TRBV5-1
CASSHRDSGSDEQYF
TGCGCCAGCAGCCACCGGGACAGTGGGTCCGACGAGCAGTACTTC
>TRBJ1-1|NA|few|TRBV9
CASSVGGSNTEAFF
TGTGCCAGCAGCGTAGGGGGGTCAAACACTGAAGCTTTCTTT
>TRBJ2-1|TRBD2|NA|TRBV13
CASSLDGGGASYYEQFF
TGTGCCAGCAGCTTAGACGGCGGGGGGGCCTCCTACTATGAGCAGTTCTTC
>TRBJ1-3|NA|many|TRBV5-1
CASSQGQFGNTIYF
TGCGCCAGCAGCCAAGGACAGTTTGGAAACACCATATATTTT
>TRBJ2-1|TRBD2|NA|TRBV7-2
CATTGSGIWNEQFF
TGTGCCACCACGGGTAGCGGGATTTGGAATGAGCAGTTCTTC
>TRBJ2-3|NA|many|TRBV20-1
CSARGQGGDTQYF
TGCAGTGCTAGAGGCCAGGGGGGAGATACGCAGTATTTT
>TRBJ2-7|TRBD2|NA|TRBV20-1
CSASRDSGVSYEQYF
TGCAGTGCTAGTCGCGACAGCGGGGTCTCCTACGAGCAGTACTTC
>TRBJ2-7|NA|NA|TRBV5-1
CASSGSVKEEQYF
TGCGCCAGCAGCGGATCAGTTAAGGAAGAGCAGTACTTC
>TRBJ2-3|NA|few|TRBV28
CASRLLYSNTQYF
TGTGCCAGCAGACTCCTCTATTCTAATACGCAGTATTTT
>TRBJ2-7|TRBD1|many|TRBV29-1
CSVGGQGHEQYF
TGCAGCGTTGGGGGACAGGGCCACGAGCAGTACTTC
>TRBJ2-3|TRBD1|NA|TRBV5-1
CASSHDRGTDTQYF
TGCGCCAGCAGCCACGACAGGGGTACAGATACGCAGTATTTT
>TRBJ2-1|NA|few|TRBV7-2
CASSPGGQSSNEQFF
TGTGCCAGCAGCCCCGGGGGACAATCTTCAAATGAGCAGTTCTTC
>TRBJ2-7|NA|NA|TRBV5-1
CASSLGPSSVAAAIYEQYF
TGCGCCAGCAGCTTGGGTCCCAGTTCGGTAGCGGCGGCGATCTACGAGCAGTACTTC
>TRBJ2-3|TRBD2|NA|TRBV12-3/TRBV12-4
CASSFLSRGGGDTQYF
TGTGCCAGCAGTTTCCTCTCCCGCGGGGGAGGAGATACGCAGTATTTT